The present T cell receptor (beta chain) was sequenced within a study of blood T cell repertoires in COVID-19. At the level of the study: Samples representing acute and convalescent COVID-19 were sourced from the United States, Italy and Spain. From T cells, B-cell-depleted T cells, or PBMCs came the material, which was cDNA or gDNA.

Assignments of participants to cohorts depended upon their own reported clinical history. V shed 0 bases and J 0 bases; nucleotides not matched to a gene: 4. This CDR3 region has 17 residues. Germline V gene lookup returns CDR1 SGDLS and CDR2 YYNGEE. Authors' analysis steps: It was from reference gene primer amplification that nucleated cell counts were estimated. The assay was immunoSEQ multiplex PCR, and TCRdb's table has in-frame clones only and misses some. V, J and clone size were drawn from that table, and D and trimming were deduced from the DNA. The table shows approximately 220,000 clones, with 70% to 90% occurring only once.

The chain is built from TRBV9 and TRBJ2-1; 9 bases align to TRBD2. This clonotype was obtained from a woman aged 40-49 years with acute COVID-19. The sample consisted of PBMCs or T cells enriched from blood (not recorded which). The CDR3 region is CASSVGTSGFSYNEQFF. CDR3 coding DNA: TGTGCCAGCAGCGTAGGTACTAGCGGGTTCTCCTACAATGAGCAGTTCTTC.